This T cell receptor beta chain was captured by sequencing in a study of T cells in Graves' hyperthyroidism and ophthalmopathy. Germline-derived CDR1 and CDR2 are MDHEN and SYDVKM. The V gene end was trimmed by 4 bases and the J gene end by 2 bases; junction bases not matched to a gene: 6. The CDR3 is 15 amino acids. This clonotype was observed at least ten times. As yet, its antigen is unknown. For ophthalmopathy patients, the Clinical Activity Score was at least 3 and the NOSPECS grade at least 4; duration was under 3 months. The diagnoses drew upon clinical symptoms, serum thyroxine and TRAb, thyroid ultrasound and orbital computed tomography. Study-level points and caveats: The blood repertoire included most of the expanded thyroid clonotypes above 0.001.

The TCR beta CDR3 regions underwent amplification using RNA transcripts as the source. TCR CDR3 underwent first-round RT-PCR with the HTBI primer set. TCRdb itself ran the multiplex PCR reads through MiXCR, one entry per CDR3 protein. The profile covers approximately 600,000 distinct CDR3 sequences, with 20% appearing a single time and more than 30% taken by the ten largest. The sequencing sample was made of blood. The receptor's source is a man aged 30 to 39 with Graves' ophthalmopathy. The chain couples TRBV28 to TRBJ2-5; 8 nucleotides agree with TRBD1. This CDR3 is CASSSRTGTQETQYF. CDR3 DNA sequence: TGTGCCAGCAGTTCGCGGACAGGGACGCAAGAGACCCAGTACTTC.